This TCR beta chain came from a study of shared clonotypes between healthy human individuals. Profiled with immunoSEQ multiplex PCR; TCRdb holds only in-frame clones, not every one. In the table there are some 2 million clones, about 95% of which are singletons. Terminally differentiated effector memory CD45RA+ cells were left out of the naive CD8 fraction, which was CD45RO-negative and positively selected for CCR7. The CDR3 has 17 residues. Trimming shortened V by 4 bases and J by 7 bases, and 23 bases separated the two germline ends. The germline gives CDR1 SNHLY, CDR2 FYNNEI. This receptor was taken from a man aged 18 to 29 in good health. The gene calls are TRBV2 and TRBJ2-1; possibly TRBD2 for D (6 bases). Input material: naive CD8+ T cells sorted from blood. CDR3 coding DNA: TGTGCCAGCAGTGCAATTAAAGGAGGGCCTTCGTGGAATGAGCAGTTCTTC. Amino acids: CASSAIKGGPSWNEQFF.